This passage covers 3 T cell receptor beta chains from one sample sequenced in a study of blood T cell repertoires in COVID-19 (TCRdb year 2020). Library preparation was by the immunoSEQ multiplex PCR assay. In its TCRdb copy, this immuneACCESS table keeps in-frame sequences only and misses some clones. Where compared with another copy, unresolved V genes explain less than half of these, and the others have no known cause. The sample profile shows 150,000 to 200,000 clones; over 75% of them were found once. The ten biggest clones cover about 0.77% of the sample. Input material: PBMCs or T cells enriched from blood (not recorded which). The receptors shown here come from a young woman who had recovered from COVID-19.

The chain couples TRBV27 to TRBJ2-2; weak D call: TRBD2 (5 bases). V gave up 3 bases and J gave up 7 bases, with 18 bases separating them. Germline loops: CDR1 MNHEY, CDR2 SMNVEV (reference sequence). The CDR3 extends over 16 amino acids. The CDR3 here is CASSFGSALVDGELFF. CDR3 nucleotides: TGTGCCAGCAGTTTTGGTAGCGCCCTGGTGGACGGGGAGCTGTTTTTT.

This clone turned up a few times. This chain connects TRBV10-3 to TRBJ1-1; 8 bases map to TRBD1. J was trimmed by 4 bases and V by 10 bases; bases with no gene match: 5. The CDR3 sequence is 12 residues long. Germline CDR1 and CDR2: ENHRY and SYGVKD. The CDR3 nucleotides read TGTGCCACCGTACAGGGGGGCACTGAAGCTTTCTTT. Translating it yields CATVQGGTEAFF.

V gene TRBV24-1 combines with J gene TRBJ2-3; D is unclear. From germline, CDR1 is KGHDR and CDR2 SFDVKD. The CDR3 runs 14 residues. Trimming stripped 0 bases from V and 0 bases from J, with 3 bases between. The CDR3 spells CATSDLRSTDTQYF. CDR3 bases: TGTGCCACCAGTGATTTGCGTAGCACAGATACGCAGTATTTT.